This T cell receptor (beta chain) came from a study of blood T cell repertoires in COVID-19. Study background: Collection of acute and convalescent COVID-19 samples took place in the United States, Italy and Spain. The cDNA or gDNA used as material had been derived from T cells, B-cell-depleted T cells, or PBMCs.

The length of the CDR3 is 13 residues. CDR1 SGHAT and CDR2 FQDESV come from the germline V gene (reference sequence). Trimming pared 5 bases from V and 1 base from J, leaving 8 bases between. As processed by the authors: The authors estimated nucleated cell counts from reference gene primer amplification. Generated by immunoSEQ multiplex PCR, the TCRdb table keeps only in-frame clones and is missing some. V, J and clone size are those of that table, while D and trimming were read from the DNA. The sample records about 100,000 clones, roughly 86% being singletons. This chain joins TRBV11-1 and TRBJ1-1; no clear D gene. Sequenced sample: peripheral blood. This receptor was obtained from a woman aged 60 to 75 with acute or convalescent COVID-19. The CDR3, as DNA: TGTGCCAGCAGCCGAACACCGAACACTGAAGCTTTCTTT. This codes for CASSRTPNTEAFF.